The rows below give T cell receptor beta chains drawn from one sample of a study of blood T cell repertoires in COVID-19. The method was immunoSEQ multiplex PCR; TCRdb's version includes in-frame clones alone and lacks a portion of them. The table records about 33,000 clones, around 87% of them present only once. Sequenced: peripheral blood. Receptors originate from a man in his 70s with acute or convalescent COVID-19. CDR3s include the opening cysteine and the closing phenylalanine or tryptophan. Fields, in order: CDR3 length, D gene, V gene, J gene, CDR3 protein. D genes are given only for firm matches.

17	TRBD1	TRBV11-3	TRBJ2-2	CASSRLTGTGNTGELFF
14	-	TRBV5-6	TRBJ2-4	CASSQGPYRDIQYF
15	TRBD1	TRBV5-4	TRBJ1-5	CASSSGTDSNQPQHF
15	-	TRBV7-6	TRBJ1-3	CASSSVASSGNTIYF
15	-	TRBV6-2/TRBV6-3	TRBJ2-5	CASSSSHRGGETQYF
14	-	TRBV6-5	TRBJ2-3	CASLDSFNGDTQYF
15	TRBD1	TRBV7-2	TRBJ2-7	CASSLSQGARHEQYF
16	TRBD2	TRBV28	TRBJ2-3	CASGRGLAVSTDTQYF
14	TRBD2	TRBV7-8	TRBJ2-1	CAILLAGEGNEQFF
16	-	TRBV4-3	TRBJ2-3	CASSQHPGVSTDTQYF
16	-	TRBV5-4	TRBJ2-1	CASSLAPGDPYNEQFF
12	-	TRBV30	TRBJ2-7	CAWSRGAYEQYF
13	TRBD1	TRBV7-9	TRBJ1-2	CASSTDRVHGYTF
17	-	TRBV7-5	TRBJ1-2	CARSSSRGGGRNYGYTF
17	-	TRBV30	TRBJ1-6	CAWERGLLQRLNSPLHF
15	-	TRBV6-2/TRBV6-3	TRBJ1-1	CASSYGGNMNTEAFF
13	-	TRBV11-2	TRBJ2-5	CAVHHALKETQYF
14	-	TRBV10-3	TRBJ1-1	CAISELGVGTEAFF
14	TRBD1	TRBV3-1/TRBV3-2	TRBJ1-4	CASTSGTDYEKLFF
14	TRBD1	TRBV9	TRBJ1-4	CASSVGQGNEKLFF
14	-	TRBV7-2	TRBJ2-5	CASSRSRTEETQYF
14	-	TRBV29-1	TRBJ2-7	CSVEAPGVSYEQYF
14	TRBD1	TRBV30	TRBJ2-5	CAWVGTGAPETQYF
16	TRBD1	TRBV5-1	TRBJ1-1	CASSKQGGGWDTEAFF
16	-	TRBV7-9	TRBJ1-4	CASSSGWGQGNEKLFF
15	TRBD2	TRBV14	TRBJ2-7	CASKRTSGSNLEQYF
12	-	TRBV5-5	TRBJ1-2	CASSLDSGGYTF
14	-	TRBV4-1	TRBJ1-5	CASSLRQGNQPQHF
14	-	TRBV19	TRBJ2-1	CATDTGLEDNEQFF
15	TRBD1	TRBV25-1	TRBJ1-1	CASSEPDRVDTEAFF
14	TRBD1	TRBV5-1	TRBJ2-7	CASKPGTVSYEQYF
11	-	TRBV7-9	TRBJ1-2	CTAGVNYGYTF
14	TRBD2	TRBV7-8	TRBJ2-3	CASSGTSARDTQYF
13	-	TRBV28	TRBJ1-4	CASSSPPVEKLFF
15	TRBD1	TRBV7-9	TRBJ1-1	CASSPTGAVWTEAFF
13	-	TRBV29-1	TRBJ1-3	CSVYTSSGNTIYF